The following is a T cell receptor (beta chain) sequence with its context. As yet, its antigen is unknown. At one end, the junction sequence differs from germline, possibly due to a read error. Looked up from germline, CDR1 is MDHEN and CDR2 is SYDVKM. The CDR3 is 14 amino acids. The data are from a study of T cells in Graves' hyperthyroidism and ophthalmopathy. Study-level points and caveats: Stable hyperthyroidism and ophthalmopathy were separated using 13 V-J signatures.

Graves' hyperthyroidism showing no ophthalmopathy progression within 18 months was considered stable. Amplified TCR beta CDR3 regions came from RNA transcripts. Primed by the HTBI set, a first-round RT-PCR was run on the TCR CDR3. TCRdb reprocessed the multiplex PCR reads with MiXCR, giving one entry per CDR3 protein. The sample has around 420,000 distinct CDR3 sequences, 15% to 19% seen once. V usage is TRBV28 and J usage is TRBJ1-3; D is uncertain. Sequencing used blood. This clonotype was sampled from a woman in her late teens or twenties with Graves' hyperthyroidism. The DNA for the CDR3 is TGTGCCAGCAGCCCAGTCTTCTCTGGAAGCACCATATATTTT. Protein: CASSPVFSGSTIYF.